Following are 30 T cell receptor beta chains from one sample sequenced in a study of shared clonotypes between healthy human individuals. Generated by immunoSEQ multiplex PCR, the TCRdb table keeps only in-frame clones and is missing some. The sample gives around 1.1 million clones, 70% to 85% of which show up once; over 0.8% is in the top ten. The specimen sequenced was memory CD4+ T cells from PBMCs. Described subset: CD45RA-negative fraction. These receptors came from a man aged 18 to 30 in good health. Some clones in this sample may be carry-over from other donors' samples.

The chain joins TRBV13 to TRBJ2-7; 11 bases line up with TRBD1. The CDR3 has 14 residues. Germline V gene lookup returns CDR1 PRHDT and CDR2 FYEKMQ (reference sequence). V lost 4 bases, J lost 2 bases, and 1 base stayed unmatched. The CDR3 reads CASSWGQGAYEQYF. The CDR3 DNA reads as TGTGCCAGCAGCTGGGGACAGGGGGCCTACGAGCAGTACTTC.

The rearrangement joins TRBV5-1 to TRBJ1-1; D gene ambiguous. Trimming took off 3 bases at V and 6 bases at J, with 15 bases between the two ends. The CDR3 runs to 14 residues. CDR1 is SGHRS and CDR2 is YFSETQ in the germline V gene. CDR3: CASSSGSSVAEAFF. CDR3 bases: TGCGCCAGCAGCTCGGGCTCCTCGGTTGCTGAAGCTTTCTTT.

This chain uses TRBV5-1 with TRBJ1-2; 7 nucleotides match TRBD1. The CDR3 length is 15 residues. Trimming cost V 0 bases and J 4 bases; bases outside gene matches: 6. The germline V gene encodes CDR1 SGHRS and CDR2 YFSETQ. DNA for the CDR3: TGCGCCAGCAGCTTGGGGGACAGTGCCTCCTATGGCTACACCTTC. Translation gives CASSLGDSASYGYTF. The variable domain in full, completed from reference TRBV5-1 and TRBJ1-2, reads KAGVTQTPRYLIKTRGQQVTLSCSPISGHRSVSWYQQTPGQGLQFLFEYFSETQRNKGNFPGRFSGRQFSNSRSEMNVSTLELGDSALYLCASSLGDSASYGYTFGSGTRLTVV.

V usage is TRBV10-3 and J usage is TRBJ2-5; a weak D match, TRBD1 (6 bases). Germline CDR1 reads ENHRY; CDR2 reads SYGVKD. V lost 10 bases to trimming and J lost 1 base, with 13 bases between them. This CDR3 comprises 13 residues. CDR3 protein: CATTGHFQETQYF. The CDR3 coding sequence is TGTGCCACTACGGGACACTTCCAAGAGACCCAGTACTTC.

The J gene is TRBJ1-1, the V gene TRBV6-1, with D unclear. This CDR3 spans 10 amino acids. Germline V CDR1 and CDR2: MNHNS, SASEGT. V was cut by 6 bases and J by 8 bases, with 7 bases left in between. CDR3 region: CASSRAEAFF. The CDR3 DNA follows: TGTGCCAGCAGCCGCGCGGAAGCTTTCTTT.

The rearrangement links TRBV30 to TRBJ1-6; maybe TRBD1 (6 bases). The V end lost 4 bases, the J end lost 5 bases, and 12 bases lay between the germline ends. This CDR3 has 14 amino acids. Germline CDR1 is GTSNPN and CDR2 is SVGIG (reference sequence). The chain's CDR3 is CAWTPRGNNSPLHF. CDR3 DNA: TGTGCCTGGACCCCAAGGGGGAATAATTCACCCCTCCACTTT.

A single count supports this clone. The chain links TRBV4-1 to TRBJ1-1; D not resolved. V shed 0 bases and J shed 0 bases, with 17 bases lying between them. CDR3 length: 18 amino acids. Germline CDR1 and CDR2: MGHRA and YSYEKL. The chain's CDR3 is CASSQDWAPTTMNTEAFF. As DNA, the CDR3 is TGCGCCAGCAGCCAAGATTGGGCGCCGACAACAATGAACACTGAAGCTTTCTTT.

The CDR3 DNA reads as TGTGCCAGCAGTCTAAACCCCCTCCCCTTTACAGGGACGGAGACCCAGTACTTC. This gives the protein CASSLNPLPFTGTETQYF. The chain links TRBV28 to TRBJ2-5; a weak D match, TRBD1 (6 bases). Between the trimmed V and J ends, which lost 5 bases and 5 bases, there was a span of 27 bases. Germline V gene data show CDR1 as MDHEN and CDR2 as SYDVKM. The length of the CDR3 is 18 residues.

This clone has a handful of counts. The V gene is TRBV5-6, the J gene TRBJ2-7; no clear D. The CDR3 totals 13 residues. The germline V gene encodes CDR1 SGHDT and CDR2 YYEEEE. Between the trimmed V and J ends, which lost 6 bases and 2 bases, there was a span of 12 bases. CDR3 DNA sequence: TGTGCCAGCACTGCCGGGCGTCCCTACGAGCAGTACTTC. It codes for CASTAGRPYEQYF.

The CDR3 DNA sequence: TGTGCCATCAGTGGTCGGGCAGATACGCAGTATTTT. It is translated as CAISGRADTQYF. The chain links TRBV10-3 to TRBJ2-3; D is unclear. The germline V and J ends were trimmed by 4 bases and 4 bases, with 6 bases remaining between them. Germline values: CDR1 ENHRY, CDR2 SYGVKD. The CDR3 has 12 residues.

In DNA, the CDR3 is TGTGCCAGCAGCAATCAAGAGGGTCCGAGAGGCAAAAACATTCAGTACTTC. This gives the protein CASSNQEGPRGKNIQYF. The chain is built from TRBV7-9 and TRBJ2-4; perhaps TRBD2 as D (5 bases). The ends were cut back, 5 bases at V and 3 bases at J, with 20 bases in the middle. CDR1 and CDR2 (germline): SEHNR, FQNEAQ (reference sequence). CDR3 length: 17 residues.

The chain is built from TRBV7-9 and TRBJ2-7; D is unresolved. Deletions cut 1 base from V and 6 bases from J, with 13 bases between. CDR1 and CDR2 (germline): SEHNR, FQNEAQ (reference sequence). The length of the CDR3 is 14 residues. Written as DNA, the CDR3 is TGTGCCAGCAGCTTAGGTTCCAAGTTTCTCGAGCAGTACTTC. Encoded protein: CASSLGSKFLEQYF.

The rearrangement uses TRBV10-3 and TRBJ2-1, with 7 bases identical to TRBD1. The CDR3 sequence is 14 residues long. V lost 11 bases and J lost 6; bases outside the gene matches: 13. Germline CDR1 reads ENHRY; CDR2 reads SYGVKD. Here the CDR3 reads CASCRDRDSNEQFF. The CDR3 nucleotides are TGTGCCTCCTGCCGGGACAGAGACAGCAATGAGCAGTTCTTC.

This clone was seen repeatedly, ten times or more. V and J are TRBV5-1 and TRBJ2-7; 10 bases are a match to TRBD1. The CDR3 consists of 15 residues. CDR1 is SGHRS and CDR2 is YFSETQ in the germline V gene. The V and J ends lost 2 bases and 7 bases, in that order; junction bases with no gene match: 9. The chain's CDR3 is CASSFQTGGRGEQYF. CDR3 DNA: TGCGCCAGCAGCTTTCAGACAGGGGGCAGGGGTGAGCAGTACTTC. Full variable domain (remainder filled in from reference TRBV5-1 and TRBJ2-7): KAGVTQTPRYLIKTRGQQVTLSCSPISGHRSVSWYQQTPGQGLQFLFEYFSETQRNKGNFPGRFSGRQFSNSRSEMNVSTLELGDSALYLCASSFQTGGRGEQYFGPGTRLTVT.

The chain uses TRBV2 and TRBJ1-1; D unresolved. Trimming removed 7 bases at V and 1 base at J, with 13 bases between. Germline V lookup: CDR1 SNHLY, CDR2 FYNNEI. This CDR3 has 14 amino acids. The CDR3 sequence is CASKSRATNTEAFF. CDR3 DNA: TGTGCCAGCAAATCGAGGGCGACGAACACTGAAGCTTTCTTT.

This clone has only a few counts. This chain joins TRBV14 and TRBJ1-4; D unclear. Trimming left V 1 base short and J 7 bases short, with 7 bases between. Germline assignment: CDR1 SGHDN and CDR2 FVKESK. The CDR3 covers 13 residues. This CDR3 reads CASSQGYREKLFF. The CDR3 DNA sequence: TGTGCCAGCAGCCAAGGTTACCGTGAAAAACTGTTTTTT.

The chain couples TRBV19 to TRBJ2-5; 7 bases fit TRBD1. From germline, CDR1 is LNHDA and CDR2 SQIVND (reference sequence). The CDR3 has 13 residues. With 6 bases clipped from V and 4 bases from J, the junction kept 5 bases outside the gene matches. In nucleotides, the CDR3 is TGTGCCAGTAGGCAACAGGGGCGAGAGACCCAGTACTTC. Translating gives CASRQQGRETQYF.

A few counts support this clone. The genes are TRBV28 and TRBJ2-1; D unresolved. CDR3 length: 13 residues. Germline CDR1 reads MDHEN; CDR2 reads SYDVKM. Trimming removed 5 bases from V and 5 bases from J, with 10 bases in between. DNA for the CDR3: TGTGCCAGCAGTGTACAATCGCACAATGAGCAGTTCTTC. It translates to CASSVQSHNEQFF.

The rearrangement uses TRBV27 and TRBJ2-7; 14 bases fit TRBD2. CDR1 and CDR2 from the germline V gene are MNHEY and SMNVEV (reference sequence). V was clipped by 5 bases and J by 3 bases; unmatched bases: 3. There are 15 residues in the CDR3. The CDR3 protein is CASSIGTSGSYEQYF. CDR3 nucleotides: TGTGCCAGCAGTATCGGGACTAGCGGGAGCTACGAGCAGTACTTC.

The chain is built from TRBV7-2 and TRBJ2-3, with D possibly matching TRBD2 (7 bases). Trimming removed 1 base at V and 1 base at J, with 12 bases between. Germline lookup yields CDR1 SGHTA and CDR2 FQGNSA. The CDR3 contains 16 residues. CDR3 protein: CASSLVGGRGTDTQYF. The CDR3 bases are TGTGCCAGCAGCTTAGTGGGGGGGCGAGGCACAGATACGCAGTATTTT.

This clone has more than one count but fewer than ten. The J gene is TRBJ2-3, the V gene TRBV28, with 10 positions matching TRBD1. Germline V CDR1 and CDR2: MDHEN, SYDVKM. The CDR3 sequence is 12 residues long. V dropped 11 bases and J dropped 1; count of bases not matched to a gene: 0. CDR3 in DNA: TGTGCCGGACAGGGGGGCACAGATACGCAGTATTTT. This codes for CAGQGGTDTQYF.

This chain links TRBV28 with TRBJ2-1, with 8 bases aligning to TRBD2. The CDR3 is 16 amino acids. From germline, CDR1 is MDHEN and CDR2 SYDVKM. V was clipped by 0 bases and J by 4 bases; unmatched bases: 5. Written as DNA, the CDR3 is TGTGCCAGCAGTTTATGGGGGGGCGGGAGGTACAATGAGCAGTTCTTC. This encodes CASSLWGGGRYNEQFF.

The table lists this clone with a few counts. The CDR3 is CASRTDRVQNTEAFF. CDR3 sequence (DNA): TGTGCCAGCAGGACTGACAGGGTGCAGAACACTGAAGCTTTCTTT. V gene TRBV2 combines with J gene TRBJ1-1; 7 bases match TRBD1. Germline lookup yields CDR1 SNHLY and CDR2 FYNNEI. This CDR3 spans 15 amino acids. Trimming took 6 bases from V and 1 from J; bases not matched to a gene: 8.

The chain's CDR3 is CASRPTSGIETQYF. Written as DNA, the CDR3 is TGTGCCAGTAGGCCGACTAGCGGGATAGAGACCCAGTACTTC. V is TRBV19 and J is TRBJ2-5; 11 bases agree with TRBD2. The CDR3 is made up of 14 amino acids. Per germline, CDR1 LNHDA and CDR2 SQIVND (reference sequence). J gave up 4 bases and V 6 bases, and 4 bases lay outside the gene matches.

On this clone: This may be a read error, as it is one base from a much larger clone. Other DNA sequences of this sample code for an identical CDR3. The chain has TRBV7-9 and TRBJ2-5; D is perhaps TRBD1 or TRBD2 (5 bases each). The tail of the sequence fits TRBJ2-7 better, so the J call may be wrong. Per the germline V gene, CDR1 is SEHNR and CDR2 is FQNEAQ (reference sequence). This CDR3 contains 13 residues. This chain's CDR3 is CASSSGRDYEQYF. Here the CDR3 DNA reads TGTGCCAGCAGCTCGGGACGGGACTACGAGCAGTACTTC.

J is TRBJ1-1 and V is TRBV5-1; unclear D gene. The CDR3 runs 15 residues. Trimming left V 1 base short and J 1 base short, with 11 bases between. The germline V gene encodes CDR1 SGHRS and CDR2 YFSETQ. The CDR3, as DNA: TGCGCCAGCAGCTTGTTGAGTACCCCGAACACTGAAGCTTTCTTT. It specifies CASSLLSTPNTEAFF.

The chain recombines TRBV28 with TRBJ2-5; 12 bases line up with TRBD1. Gene TRBJ2-7 matches the end of the DNA better, so the J call may be wrong. The CDR3 runs to 19 residues. Germline values: CDR1 MDHEN, CDR2 SYDVKM. DNA for the CDR3: TGTGCCAGCAGTTTACCCGGGACAGGGGGCTACGGAACCCCCTACGAGCAGTACTTC. Translated, it gives CASSLPGTGGYGTPYEQYF.

CDR3: CASSTPLAGRSDTQYF. The CDR3 DNA reads TGTGCCAGCTCTACCCCGCTAGCGGGACGTTCAGATACGCAGTATTTT. The gene calls are TRBV28 and TRBJ2-3; 9 bases map to TRBD2. With V trimmed by 8 bases and J by 4 bases, 13 bases remained unmatched. The CDR3 consists of 16 residues. Per germline, CDR1 MDHEN and CDR2 SYDVKM.

The CDR3 DNA reads as TGTGCCAGCAGCCTCTCCGTCCCTATATGGCAGGGCAACTATGGCTACACCTTC. It specifies CASSLSVPIWQGNYGYTF. The chain links TRBV28 to TRBJ1-2; D perhaps matches TRBD1 (5 bases). Germline loops: CDR1 MDHEN, CDR2 SYDVKM. The CDR3 covers 18 residues. V was pared by 6 bases and J by 2 bases, with 25 bases between.

The V gene is TRBV28, the J gene TRBJ2-7; D gene uncertain. V dropped 6 bases and J dropped 3 bases, with 12 bases sitting between them. CDR1 and CDR2 (germline): MDHEN, SYDVKM. The CDR3 is 13 amino acids. The CDR3 region is CASSAHQVYEQYF. In DNA, the CDR3 is TGTGCCAGCAGCGCCCATCAGGTCTACGAGCAGTACTTC. The full variable domain, rest sourced from reference TRBV28 and TRBJ2-7, is DVKVTQSSRYLVKRTGEKVFLECVQDMDHENMFWYRQDPGLGLRLIYFSYDVKMKEKGDIPEGYSVSREKKERFSLILESASTNQTSMYLCASSAHQVYEQYFGPGTRLTVT.